The 24 T cell receptor beta chains below were found in one sample sequenced in a study of cytomegalovirus exposure and HLA in healthy donors. TCRdb's copy holds only in-frame clones and misses some; the assay was immunoSEQ multiplex PCR. The sample consists of under 300,000 clones, around 87% of them appearing once. What was sequenced was PBMCs. These receptors were obtained from a woman aged 25 to 39 in good health and CMV-seropositive.

The CDR3 loop is CAISESTGGANYGYTF. CDR3 nucleotides: TGTGCCATCAGTGAGTCGACAGGGGGAGCCAACTATGGCTACACCTTC. The rearrangement joins TRBV10-3 to TRBJ1-2; 9 bases are a match to TRBD1. There are 16 residues in the CDR3. J lost 2 bases, V lost 0 bases, and 4 bases had no gene match. Germline loops: CDR1 ENHRY, CDR2 SYGVKD.

The rearrangement joins TRBV5-6 to TRBJ2-5, with 9 nucleotides matching TRBD2. This CDR3 region has 17 residues. J was trimmed by 3 bases and V by 2 bases; bases with no gene match: 11. From germline, CDR1 is SGHDT and CDR2 YYEEEE. CDR3 in DNA: TGTGCCAGCAGCTTTATCGGGGTAGCGGGAGTTGAAGAGACCCAGTACTTC. Translating it yields CASSFIGVAGVEETQYF.

This clone was observed a few times. V is TRBV5-1 and J is TRBJ2-2; 8 bases align to TRBD2. The V and J ends lost 0 bases and 3 bases, in that order; junction bases with no gene match: 1. The germline V gene encodes CDR1 SGHRS and CDR2 YFSETQ. CDR3 length: 15 residues. Here the CDR3 DNA reads TGCGCCAGCAGCTTGGGAGCGGGAGACACCGGGGAGCTGTTTTTT. This encodes CASSLGAGDTGELFF.

This clone was counted only a few times. The rearrangement uses TRBV6-5 and TRBJ1-2; no firm D call. V was pared by 0 bases and J by 0 bases, with 5 bases between. Germline lookup yields CDR1 MNHEY and CDR2 SVGAGI. The CDR3 has 14 residues. The CDR3 coding sequence is TGTGCCAGCAGTTACTCGGCAGCTAACTATGGCTACACCTTC. Translating gives CASSYSAANYGYTF.

The chain employs TRBV15 and TRBJ2-7; D perhaps matches TRBD1 (5 bases). CDR3 length: 15 residues. Trimming left V 5 bases short and J 5 bases short, with 19 bases between. CDR1 LNHNV and CDR2 YYDKDF come from the germline V gene (reference sequence). As DNA, the CDR3 is TGTGCCACCAGCGGAGCGACAGCGTCGGTCCACGAGCAGTACTTC. Amino acid sequence: CATSGATASVHEQYF.

This chain uses TRBV5-4 with TRBJ1-1; the match to TRBD1 covers 7 bases. The germline gives CDR1 SGHNT, CDR2 YYREEE (reference sequence). V trimming: 4 bases; J trimming: 2 bases; junction bases outside the gene matches: 5. This CDR3 comprises 14 residues. As DNA, the CDR3 is TGTGCCAGCAGCCTGGGACAGAAAAACACTGAAGCTTTCTTT. Its protein product is CASSLGQKNTEAFF.

This clone was detected a few times. The genes are TRBV2 and TRBJ2-2, with D unresolved. The length of the CDR3 is 12 residues. V lost 7 bases and J 4 bases, leaving 7 bases between the germline ends. The germline V gene encodes CDR1 SNHLY and CDR2 FYNNEI. The CDR3: CASTLSTGELFF. As DNA, the CDR3 is TGTGCCAGCACTCTGAGCACCGGGGAGCTGTTTTTT. Full variable domain (outside the CDR3, taken from reference TRBV2 and TRBJ2-2): EPEVTQTPSHQVTQMGQEVILRCVPISNHLYFYWYRQILGQKVEFLVSFYNNEISEKSEIFDDQFSVERPDGSNFTLKIRSTKLEDSAMYFCASTLSTGELFFGEGSRLTVL.

The rearrangement links TRBV11-3 to TRBJ2-3; TRBD2 matches at 9 bases. Germline V CDR1 and CDR2: SGHNT, YENEEA. V was clipped by 3 bases and J by 2 bases; unmatched bases: 3. The CDR3 runs 15 residues. The CDR3 sequence is CASSFRTSVTDTQYF. CDR3 coding DNA: TGTGCCAGCAGCTTTCGGACTAGCGTCACAGATACGCAGTATTTT.

V and J are TRBV7-9 and TRBJ2-1, with no clear D. V lost 5 bases and J lost 6, with 11 bases in between. CDR3 length: 13 residues. CDR1 is SEHNR and CDR2 is FQNEAQ in the germline V gene (reference sequence). The CDR3 DNA sequence: TGTGCCAGCAGCCCCCGACTGAGCAATGAGCAGTTCTTC. This gives the protein CASSPRLSNEQFF. The whole variable domain, remainder taken from reference TRBV7-9 and TRBJ2-1, is DTGVSQNPRHKITKRGQNVTFRCDPISEHNRLYWYRQTLGQGPEFLTYFQNEAQLEKSRLLSDRFSAERPKGSFSTLEIQRTEQGDSAMYLCASSPRLSNEQFFGPGTRLTVL.

The V gene is TRBV11-2, the J gene TRBJ2-1; 10 nucleotides agree with TRBD2. V was clipped by 2 bases and J by 4 bases; unmatched bases: 5. CDR1 SGHAT and CDR2 FQNNGV come from the germline V gene. The length of the CDR3 is 16 residues. The DNA for the CDR3 is TGTGCCAGCAGCTTAACCGGACTAGCGGTTTACAATGAGCAGTTCTTC. This translates into CASSLTGLAVYNEQFF.

The chain is built from TRBV4-1 and TRBJ2-7; TRBD2 is a possible D gene (6 bases). Looked up from germline, CDR1 is MGHRA and CDR2 is YSYEKL. V was cut by 4 bases and J by 2 bases, with 12 bases left in between. This CDR3 region has 14 residues. CDR3 region: CASSPNPGAYEQYF. The CDR3 bases are TGCGCCAGCAGCCCTAATCCGGGGGCCTACGAGCAGTACTTC.

This chain links TRBV11-3 with TRBJ1-2; D not resolved. Looked up from germline, CDR1 is SGHNT and CDR2 is YENEEA. This CDR3 comprises 18 residues. V was trimmed by 2 bases and J by 8 bases, leaving 27 bases between them. The CDR3, as DNA: TGTGCCAGCAGCTTAAAGGCCCGCGGGTCTGGTGGTCCGCAGGGCTACACCTTC. Its protein is CASSLKARGSGGPQGYTF. Full variable domain (remainder filled in from reference TRBV11-3 and TRBJ1-2): EAGVVQSPRYKIIEKKQPVAFWCNPISGHNTLYWYLQNLGQGPELLIRYENEEAVDDSQLPKDRFSAERLKGVDSTLKIQPAELGDSAVYLCASSLKARGSGGPQGYTFGSGTRLTVV.

The V gene is TRBV6-6, the J gene TRBJ1-2, with 11 bases matching TRBD1. Germline assignment: CDR1 MNHNY and CDR2 SVGAGI (reference sequence). V lost 4 bases, J lost 5 bases, and 6 bases stayed unmatched. The CDR3 loop spans 15 amino acids. This CDR3 is CASSFGQGARYGYTF. CDR3 DNA sequence: TGTGCCAGCAGTTTTGGACAGGGGGCTCGTTATGGCTACACCTTC.

V is TRBV6-1 and J is TRBJ2-1; TRBD2 aligns across 7 bases. The CDR3 sequence is 16 residues long. V was pared by 4 bases and J by 3 bases, with 9 bases of the junction left unmatched. In germline, CDR1 is MNHNS, CDR2 SASEGT. For the CDR3, the DNA is TGTGCCAGCAGTGGGGGACTACAGAAGATCTACAATGAGCAGTTCTTC. As protein: CASSGGLQKIYNEQFF.

The chain couples TRBV2 to TRBJ2-3; a possible D gene is TRBD2 (6 bases). Germline CDR1 is SNHLY and CDR2 is FYNNEI. CDR3 size: 15 residues. V lost 8 bases, J lost 0 bases, and 15 bases lay in between. In nucleotides, the CDR3 is TGTGCCAGCGGGCCAGCGGCGGGAAGCACAGATACGCAGTATTTT. Translation: CASGPAAGSTDTQYF.

The gene calls are TRBV11-3 and TRBJ2-1; 9 nucleotides line up with TRBD1. Germline V gene data show CDR1 as SGHNT and CDR2 as YENEEA. This CDR3 spans 15 amino acids. V dropped 5 bases and J dropped 9; count of bases not matched to a gene: 11. CDR3 in amino acids: CASSITGGGYGEQFF. The CDR3 DNA follows: TGTGCCAGCAGCATCACAGGGGGCGGCTACGGTGAGCAGTTCTTC.

This chain joins TRBV5-4 and TRBJ2-2; D is unresolved. V lost 0 bases, J lost 1 base, and 7 bases lay in between. This CDR3 region has 15 residues. Germline CDR1 is SGHNT and CDR2 is YYREEE (reference sequence). CDR3 amino acids: CASSLAQKNTGELFF. The CDR3 nucleotides read TGTGCCAGCAGCTTGGCACAGAAGAACACCGGGGAGCTGTTTTTT.

This clone appeared a single time. The chain combines TRBV19 with TRBJ1-1, with a weak D call TRBD1 (5 bases). Per the germline V gene, CDR1 is LNHDA and CDR2 is SQIVND (reference sequence). The CDR3 contains 14 residues. The germline V and J ends were trimmed by 4 bases and 5 bases, with 14 bases remaining between them. As DNA, the CDR3 is TGTGCCAGTAGTACTCTGGGGGGAAGGACTGAAGCTTTCTTT. Protein sequence: CASSTLGGRTEAFF.

The chain couples TRBV28 to TRBJ2-7; 7 bases are a match to TRBD1. Germline loops: CDR1 MDHEN, CDR2 SYDVKM. The CDR3 totals 18 residues. V lost 2 bases to trimming and J lost 1 base; unmatched junction nucleotides: 14. Here the CDR3 DNA reads TGTGCCAGCAGTTTAATAGGCCCCGGGACAGTTAATTCCTACGAGCAGTACTTC. It specifies CASSLIGPGTVNSYEQYF.

The chain couples TRBV5-6 to TRBJ2-7, with 7 bases lining up with TRBD2. The ends lost 4 bases at V and 6 bases at J; junction bases unmatched: 19. Germline loops: CDR1 SGHDT, CDR2 YYEEEE. The CDR3 runs to 17 residues. CDR3 in amino acids: CASSHLPWGEGILEQYF. The CDR3 DNA follows: TGTGCCAGCAGCCACTTGCCCTGGGGGGAGGGAATACTCGAGCAGTACTTC.

This clone was seen only a few times. CDR3 loop: CASSETEEGGYGYTF. The CDR3 DNA reads as TGTGCCAGCAGTGAAACCGAGGAGGGAGGCTATGGCTACACCTTC. The chain is built from TRBV6-1 and TRBJ1-2; D is unresolved. V shed 2 bases and J shed 4 bases, with 14 bases lying between them. CDR3 length: 15 amino acids. Germline CDR1 reads MNHNS; CDR2 reads SASEGT.

The chain recombines TRBV2 with TRBJ2-7, with a tentative D call TRBD1 (6 bases). V gave up 6 bases and J gave up 3 bases, with 9 bases separating them. The length of the CDR3 is 12 residues. Germline lookup yields CDR1 SNHLY and CDR2 FYNNEI. CDR3 protein: CASRTGGYEQYF. The CDR3 coding sequence is TGTGCCAGCAGGACAGGAGGCTACGAGCAGTACTTC.

The chain links TRBV7-3 to TRBJ2-1; 9 positions match TRBD2. V lost 1 base to trimming and J lost 8 bases; unmatched junction nucleotides: 6. Germline CDR1 SGHTA, CDR2 FQGTGA. The length of the CDR3 is 15 residues. CDR3 nucleotides: TGTGCCAGCAGCTTAAGTTTAGCGGGAGTCGATGAGCAGTTCTTC. Translation gives CASSLSLAGVDEQFF.

This chain links TRBV27 with TRBJ2-7, with D possibly being TRBD2 (6 bases). CDR1 MNHEY and CDR2 SMNVEV come from the germline V gene (reference sequence). Deletions cut 10 bases from V and 6 bases from J, with 19 bases between. There are 13 residues in the CDR3. CDR3 loop: CATNNGEAGEQYF. CDR3 nucleotide sequence: TGTGCCACGAACAACGGGGAGGCGGGCGAGCAGTACTTC.